These T cell receptor beta chains were read from a single sample in a study of beta chain features in type 1 diabetes. The assay was immunoSEQ multiplex PCR, and TCRdb's table has in-frame clones only and misses some. This sample carries about 360,000 clones, 10% to 15% of them seen once, and the ten largest clones take around 0.015%. The source material was naive CD4+ T cells from blood. These TCRs come from a young man in good health. Each CDR3 is given with its conserved first and last residue. The D gene is left open where the match is weak. Clone size is not always given. Where it is, it says once, few, many or a class for expanded clones.

D gene: TRBD1
J gene: TRBJ1-1
clone size: few
V gene: TRBV30
CDR3 protein: CACRDRGALNTEAFF
CDR3 DNA: TGTGCCTGCCGGGACAGGGGCGCTTTGAACACTGAAGCTTTCTTT

D gene: TRBD2
J gene: TRBJ2-7
clone size: .
V gene: TRBV15
CDR3 protein: CATSRGGDGRGEQYF
CDR3 DNA: TGTGCCACCAGCAGGGGAGGGGACGGTCGGGGCGAGCAGTACTTC

D gene: .
J gene: TRBJ2-7
clone size: .
V gene: TRBV9
CDR3 protein: CASSTLASGTYEQYF
CDR3 DNA: TGTGCCAGCAGTACACTAGCCTCGGGAACCTACGAGCAGTACTTC

D gene: TRBD1
J gene: TRBJ1-2
clone size: few
V gene: TRBV18
CDR3 protein: CASSPPGQGVNYGYTF
CDR3 DNA: TGTGCCAGCTCACCACCTGGACAGGGGGTTAACTATGGCTACACCTTC

D gene: TRBD2
J gene: TRBJ2-1
clone size: few
V gene: TRBV20-1
CDR3 protein: CSALGGVEQFF
CDR3 DNA: TGCAGTGCCCTGGGGGGGGTCGAGCAGTTCTTC

D gene: TRBD1
J gene: TRBJ2-3
clone size: .
V gene: TRBV5-6
CDR3 protein: CASSPGTGYADTQYF
CDR3 DNA: TGTGCCAGCAGCCCCGGGACAGGGTATGCAGATACGCAGTATTTT

D gene: .
J gene: TRBJ2-7
clone size: few
V gene: TRBV28
CDR3 protein: CASSPSGVWLAYEQYF
CDR3 DNA: TGTGCCAGCAGTCCGTCCGGGGTTTGGTTGGCCTACGAGCAGTACTTC

D gene: TRBD2
J gene: TRBJ2-1
clone size: .
V gene: TRBV9
CDR3 protein: CASSPGLAGVVEQFF
CDR3 DNA: TGTGCCAGCAGTCCAGGACTAGCGGGAGTTGTTGAGCAGTTCTTC

D gene: .
J gene: TRBJ1-1
clone size: few
V gene: TRBV5-1
CDR3 protein: CASREGYRANTEAFF
CDR3 DNA: TGCGCCAGCAGAGAGGGATACCGGGCCAACACTGAAGCTTTCTTT

D gene: TRBD2
J gene: TRBJ2-1
clone size: few
V gene: TRBV7-3
CDR3 protein: CASSRDRDSGTSGGQQFF
CDR3 DNA: TGTGCCAGCAGCCGCGATAGGGACAGCGGGACTAGCGGGGGTCAGCAGTTCTTC

D gene: .
J gene: TRBJ1-5
clone size: .
V gene: TRBV5-1
CDR3 protein: CASSLAGGNQPQHF
CDR3 DNA: TGCGCCAGCAGCTTGGCAGGGGGCAATCAGCCCCAGCATTTT

D gene: .
J gene: TRBJ2-5
clone size: .
V gene: TRBV7-2
CDR3 protein: CASSLVGGQETQYF
CDR3 DNA: TGTGCCAGCAGCTTAGTGGGGGGCCAAGAGACCCAGTACTTC

D gene: TRBD2
J gene: TRBJ2-1
clone size: .
V gene: TRBV6-5
CDR3 protein: CASTRGGLYNEQFF
CDR3 DNA: TGTGCCAGCACCCGCGGGGGGCTCTACAATGAGCAGTTCTTC

D gene: TRBD1
J gene: TRBJ2-7
clone size: .
V gene: TRBV14
CDR3 protein: CASSRRTGGGYEQYF
CDR3 DNA: TGTGCCAGCAGCCGACGGACAGGGGGAGGCTACGAGCAGTACTTC

D gene: TRBD1
J gene: TRBJ2-7
clone size: .
V gene: TRBV18
CDR3 protein: CASSLGTGSYEQYF
CDR3 DNA: TGTGCCAGCTCACTCGGGACAGGGTCCTACGAGCAGTACTTC

D gene: TRBD1
J gene: TRBJ1-1
clone size: .
V gene: TRBV6-5
CDR3 protein: CASRHRTGHPLKAFF
CDR3 DNA: TGTGCCAGCAGGCACCGGACAGGCCATCCACTGAAAGCTTTCTTT

D gene: .
J gene: TRBJ1-6
clone size: few
V gene: TRBV6-5
CDR3 protein: CASSYDTGEYNSPLHF
CDR3 DNA: TGTGCCAGCAGTTATGACACCGGGGAATATAATTCACCCCTCCACTTT

D gene: TRBD1
J gene: TRBJ1-6
clone size: few
V gene: TRBV10-3
CDR3 protein: CAISEATGGSPLHF
CDR3 DNA: TGTGCCATCAGTGAGGCTACAGGGGGATCACCCCTCCACTTT

D gene: .
J gene: TRBJ2-1
clone size: .
V gene: TRBV7-3
CDR3 protein: CASSLTGQGSYNEQFF
CDR3 DNA: TGTGCCAGCAGCTTAACCGGGCAGGGTTCCTACAATGAGCAGTTCTTC

D gene: TRBD2
J gene: TRBJ2-1
clone size: .
V gene: TRBV5-1
CDR3 protein: CASSLLAGSYNEQFF
CDR3 DNA: TGCGCCAGCAGCCTCCTAGCGGGATCATACAATGAGCAGTTCTTC

D gene: TRBD2
J gene: TRBJ2-4
clone size: few
V gene: TRBV4-1
CDR3 protein: CASSQGLAGGGSKNIQYF
CDR3 DNA: TGCGCCAGCAGCCAGGGACTAGCGGGAGGCGGATCCAAAAACATTCAGTACTTC

D gene: .
J gene: TRBJ2-5
clone size: few
V gene: TRBV9
CDR3 protein: CASSGRSSRVGETQYF
CDR3 DNA: TGTGCCAGCAGCGGGAGATCTTCCAGGGTTGGGGAGACCCAGTACTTC

D gene: .
J gene: TRBJ1-5
clone size: .
V gene: TRBV23-1
CDR3 protein: CASSQSVLAGKKPSNQPQHF
CDR3 DNA: TGCGCCAGCAGTCAATCGGTCTTGGCAGGAAAAAAACCTAGCAATCAGCCCCAGCATTTT

D gene: .
J gene: TRBJ2-2
clone size: .
V gene: TRBV9
CDR3 protein: CASSVDPGKNTGELFF
CDR3 DNA: TGTGCCAGCAGCGTAGATCCAGGGAAGAACACCGGGGAGCTGTTTTTT

D gene: TRBD1
J gene: TRBJ1-2
clone size: few
V gene: TRBV18
CDR3 protein: CASSPRGQGDYGYTF
CDR3 DNA: TGTGCCAGCTCACCACGAGGACAGGGCGATTATGGCTACACCTTC

D gene: TRBD1
J gene: TRBJ2-5
clone size: few
V gene: TRBV11-1
CDR3 protein: CASSPDRAKETQYF
CDR3 DNA: TGTGCCAGCAGCCCGGACAGGGCCAAAGAGACCCAGTACTTC

D gene: .
J gene: TRBJ2-2
clone size: .
V gene: TRBV9
CDR3 protein: CASSASRNTGELFF
CDR3 DNA: TGTGCCAGCAGTGCAAGCCGGAACACCGGGGAGCTGTTTTTT

D gene: TRBD2
J gene: TRBJ2-7
clone size: .
V gene: TRBV4-2
CDR3 protein: CASSQVTSGTYEQYF
CDR3 DNA: TGTGCCAGCAGCCAAGTAACTAGCGGAACCTACGAGCAGTACTTC

D gene: .
J gene: TRBJ1-1
clone size: .
V gene: TRBV7-3
CDR3 protein: CASSSRGGTEAFF
CDR3 DNA: TGTGCCAGCAGCTCTAGGGGGGGCACTGAAGCTTTCTTT

D gene: .
J gene: TRBJ2-5
clone size: .
V gene: TRBV20-1
CDR3 protein: CGAGLETQYF
CDR3 DNA: TGCGGAGCAGGGTTGGAGACCCAGTACTTC

D gene: .
J gene: TRBJ1-3
clone size: .
V gene: TRBV9
CDR3 protein: CASSPRGRGSGNTIYF
CDR3 DNA: TGTGCCAGCAGCCCTCGCGGGAGGGGCTCTGGAAACACCATATATTTT

D gene: .
J gene: TRBJ2-3
clone size: .
V gene: TRBV25-1
CDR3 protein: CATKAQGTDTQYF
CDR3 DNA: TGTGCCACAAAGGCCCAGGGGACAGATACGCAGTATTTT

D gene: TRBD2
J gene: TRBJ2-7
clone size: .
V gene: TRBV28
CDR3 protein: CASSSPSGVTYEQYF
CDR3 DNA: TGTGCCAGCAGTTCCCCTAGCGGGGTAACCTACGAGCAGTACTTC

D gene: TRBD1
J gene: TRBJ1-1
clone size: .
V gene: TRBV30
CDR3 protein: CAWSVRDRGSYFF
CDR3 DNA: TGTGCCTGGAGTGTCCGGGACAGGGGCTCATACTTCTTT

D gene: TRBD2
J gene: TRBJ2-1
clone size: .
V gene: TRBV5-1
CDR3 protein: CASTLGLAGIYNEQFF
CDR3 DNA: TGCGCCAGCACCTTGGGGCTAGCGGGAATCTACAATGAGCAGTTCTTC

D gene: .
J gene: TRBJ1-2
clone size: .
V gene: TRBV14
CDR3 protein: CASSTDRNYGYTF
CDR3 DNA: TGTGCCAGCAGCACGGACAGAAACTATGGCTACACCTTC

D gene: .
J gene: TRBJ1-4
clone size: few
V gene: TRBV30
CDR3 protein: CAWTPRLANEKLFF
CDR3 DNA: TGTGCCTGGACACCCAGGTTGGCTAATGAAAAACTGTTTTTT

D gene: .
J gene: TRBJ2-7
clone size: few
V gene: TRBV6-1
CDR3 protein: CASSEGDNYEQYF
CDR3 DNA: TGTGCCAGCAGTGAAGGGGACAACTACGAGCAGTACTTC

D gene: .
J gene: TRBJ2-7
clone size: .
V gene: TRBV6-6
CDR3 protein: CASSYFPLTYEQYF
CDR3 DNA: TGTGCCAGCAGTTACTTCCCGTTAACCTACGAGCAGTACTTC

D gene: TRBD1
J gene: TRBJ2-7
clone size: few
V gene: TRBV19
CDR3 protein: CASNRQGGDYEQYF
CDR3 DNA: TGTGCCAGTAATCGACAGGGGGGAGACTACGAGCAGTACTTC